This T cell receptor beta chain was documented in a study of shared clonotypes between healthy human individuals. Looking at the study overall: Each donor's CD8 memory used one plate, CD8 naive two, each CD4 subset three.

Each donor was a Caucasian adult residing in Nashville, Tennessee. CDR3 size: 17 residues. The method was immunoSEQ multiplex PCR; TCRdb's version includes in-frame clones alone and lacks a portion of them. The repertoire holds 800,000 to 1,200,000 clones, with around 82% as singletons. Sequencing used memory CD4+ T cells from PBMCs. Sample subset: CD45RA-negative fraction. This chain uses TRBV21-1 with TRBJ2-4; no DNA check was done on the table's D call, TRBD2. TRBV21-1 is deemed a pseudogene. The clonotype was recovered from a man younger than 35 in good health. Some clones in this sample may be carry-over from other donors' samples. The CDR3 DNA reads as TGTGCCAGCAGCGGTACTAGCGGGATCCTAGCCAAAAACATTCAGTACTTC. Protein product: CASSGTSGILAKNIQYF.